This T cell receptor beta chain was found in a study of OX40 agonist ivuxolimab in advanced cancers. The CDR3 runs to 12 residues. Trimming cost V 2 bases and J 13 bases; bases outside gene matches: 5. Germline loops: CDR1 SGHKS, CDR2 YYEKEE (reference sequence). In its sample, this clone was seen once. The repertoire was sequenced with immunoSEQ multiplex PCR; TCRdb's copy has only in-frame clones and lacks some. The table shows about 55,000 clones, with about 90% occurring only once. The input for sequencing was CD4+ or CD8+ T cells sorted from blood, taken in a trial of the OX40 agonist ivuxolimab. The clonotype comes from an adult with an advanced solid tumor such as melanoma, head and neck, liver or kidney cancer. The chain recombines TRBV5-5 with TRBJ2-1; 8 positions agree with TRBD2. The CDR3 region has the DNA TGTGCCAGCAGCTTTATAACTAGCGGACAGTTCTTC. It is translated as CASSFITSGQFF.